One sample yielded the 3 T cell receptor beta chains listed below, sequenced in a study of tumor and adjacent non-tumor tissue in lung cancer. The library came from three nested PCR rounds adapted from ARM-PCR protocols. TCRdb reprocessed the multiplex PCR reads via MiXCR and lists one record per CDR3 protein. The top ten clones hold around 9.6% of a sample with around 86,000 distinct CDR3 sequences, just under 75% of them seen once. The template was RNA from unsorted bulk tissue. The source material was lung tumor tissue. The source is a woman in her forties with non-small cell lung cancer.

This sequence joins TRBV6-2 or TRBV6-3 and TRBJ2-1, with 8 bases aligning to TRBD2. This CDR3 region has 16 residues. The V gene's germline CDR1 is MNHEY and CDR2 SVGEGT. With V trimmed by 9 bases and J by 2 bases, 12 bases remained unmatched. CDR3: CASGSHRGGPYNEQFF. In DNA, the CDR3 is TGTGCCAGTGGTTCACATCGGGGGGGCCCCTACAATGAGCAGTTCTTC.

Concerning this clonotype itself: As the CDR3 is not closed by the conserved phenylalanine or tryptophan, this likely results from a read error. In nucleotides, the CDR3 is TGTGCCAGCAGCCGGGGACAGGTCTCCTACGAGCAGTACTTA. It codes for CASSRGQVSYEQYL. The chain joins TRBV7-8 to TRBJ2-7, with 8 bases aligning to TRBD1. V lost 5 bases and J lost 0; bases outside the gene matches: 3. This CDR3 has 14 residues. Per the germline V gene, CDR1 is SGHVS and CDR2 is FQNEAQ.

This rearrangement joins TRBV4-2 to TRBJ2-7; D unresolved. Germline assignment: CDR1 LGHNA and CDR2 YNFKEQ. This CDR3 is 16 amino acids long. The V gene lost 1 base and the J gene lost 9 bases, with 22 bases spanning the gap. The CDR3 sequence: CASSQVFAESSYMQYF. The CDR3 DNA sequence: TGTGCCAGCAGCCAAGTGTTCGCAGAGAGCTCCTACATGCAGTACTTC.